This T cell receptor beta chain was obtained from a study of cytomegalovirus exposure and HLA in healthy donors. Study context: In a later analysis, the roughly 130 validation repertoires were reported to have used the same platform as the 550 to 850 first-cohort repertoires.

The germline CDR1 and CDR2 sequences are SGHNT and YENEEA. The trim removed 1 base at V and 2 bases at J, leaving 2 bases unmatched. The CDR3 totals 16 residues. Sequencing used immunoSEQ multiplex PCR; TCRdb keeps in-frame clones, though not all of them. The table shows 100,000 to 120,000 clones, with over 75% occurring only once. This clone appeared a few times. Antigen: not known. Whole-study results and caveats: Reports credit the classifier with highly specific, highly sensitive diagnosis of cytomegalovirus status. According to a later analysis, TCR clusters from the first cohort tended to co-occur in the 120 or so validation repertoires. Altogether, 164 TCR beta chains were recorded as cytomegalovirus-associated.

This TCR was recovered from a woman aged 30 to 39 in good health and CMV-seropositive. The rearrangement joins TRBV11-3 to TRBJ2-7; TRBD2 agrees at 13 bases. Material: PBMCs. The CDR3 DNA reads TGTGCCAGCAGCTTAGGGGGGACTAGCGGGACCTACGAGCAGTACTTC. Translated: CASSLGGTSGTYEQYF.